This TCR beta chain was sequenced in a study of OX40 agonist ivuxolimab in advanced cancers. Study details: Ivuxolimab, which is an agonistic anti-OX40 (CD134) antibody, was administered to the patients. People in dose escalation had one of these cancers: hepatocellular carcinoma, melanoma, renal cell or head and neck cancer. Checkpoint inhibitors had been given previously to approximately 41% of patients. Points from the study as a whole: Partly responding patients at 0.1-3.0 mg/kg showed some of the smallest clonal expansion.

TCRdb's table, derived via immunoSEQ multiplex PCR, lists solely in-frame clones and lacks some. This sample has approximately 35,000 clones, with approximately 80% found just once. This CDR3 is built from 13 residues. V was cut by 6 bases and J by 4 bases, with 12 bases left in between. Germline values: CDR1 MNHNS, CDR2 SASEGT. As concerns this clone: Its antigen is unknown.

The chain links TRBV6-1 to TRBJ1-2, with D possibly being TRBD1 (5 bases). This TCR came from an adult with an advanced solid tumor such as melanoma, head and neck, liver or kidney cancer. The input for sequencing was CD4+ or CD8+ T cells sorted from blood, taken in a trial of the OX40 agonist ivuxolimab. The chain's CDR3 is CASSTGTVYGYTF. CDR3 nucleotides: TGTGCCAGCAGCACCGGGACGGTCTATGGCTACACCTTC.